A single TCR beta chain is shown here with its context. The Seattle patients joined while their infection was active and were tracked longitudinally afterward. As processed by the authors: Estimates of nucleated cell counts were drawn from the amplification of reference gene primers. Assay: immunoSEQ multiplex PCR; the TCRdb copy retains only in-frame clones and omits some. V and J calls and clone size come straight from that table; D and trimming were deduced from the DNA. The table shows 220,000 or so clones, with 82% occurring only once. This sample was taken from a study of blood T cell repertoires in COVID-19. The germline V gene encodes CDR1 WNHNN and CDR2 SYGVQD (reference sequence). CDR3 length equals 12 residues. Trimming took 11 bases from V and 9 from J; bases not matched to a gene: 9.

This chain joins TRBV10-1 and TRBJ2-3; 9 bases match TRBD2. This receptor was identified in an elderly woman with COVID-19, enrolled during active disease. Sequenced material: peripheral blood. Here the CDR3 reads CAAGPAGGTQYF. In nucleotides, the CDR3 is TGCGCCGCTGGGCCAGCGGGGGGAACGCAGTATTTT.